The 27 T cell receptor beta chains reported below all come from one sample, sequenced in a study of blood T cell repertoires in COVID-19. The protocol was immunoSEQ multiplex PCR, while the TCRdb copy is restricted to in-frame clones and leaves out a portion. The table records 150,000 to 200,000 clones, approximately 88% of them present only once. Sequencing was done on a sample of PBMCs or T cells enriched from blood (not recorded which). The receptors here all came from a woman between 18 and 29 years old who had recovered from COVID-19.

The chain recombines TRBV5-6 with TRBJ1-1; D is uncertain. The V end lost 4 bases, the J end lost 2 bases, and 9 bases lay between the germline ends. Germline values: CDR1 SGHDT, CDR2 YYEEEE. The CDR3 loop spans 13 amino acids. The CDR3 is CASSGGLNTEAFF. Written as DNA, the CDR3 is TGTGCCAGCAGCGGTGGACTTAACACTGAAGCTTTCTTT.

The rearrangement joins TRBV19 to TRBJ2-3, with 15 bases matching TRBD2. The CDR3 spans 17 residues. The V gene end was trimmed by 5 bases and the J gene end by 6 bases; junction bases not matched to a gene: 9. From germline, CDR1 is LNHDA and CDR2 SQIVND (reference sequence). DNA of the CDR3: TGTGCCAGTAGTTTCGGGACTAGCGGGAGGACCTACGATACGCAGTATTTT. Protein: CASSFGTSGRTYDTQYF. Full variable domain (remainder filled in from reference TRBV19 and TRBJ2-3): DGGITQSPKYLFRKEGQNVTLSCEQNLNHDAMYWYRQDPGQGLRLIYYSQIVNDFQKGDIAEGYSVSREKKESFPLTVTSAQKNPTAFYLCASSFGTSGRTYDTQYFGPGTRLTVL.

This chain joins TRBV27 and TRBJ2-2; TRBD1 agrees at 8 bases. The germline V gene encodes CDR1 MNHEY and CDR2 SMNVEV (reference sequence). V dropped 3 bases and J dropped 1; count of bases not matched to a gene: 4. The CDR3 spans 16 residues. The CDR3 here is CASSFYGTGNTGELFF. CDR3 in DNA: TGTGCCAGCAGTTTCTATGGGACAGGGAACACCGGGGAGCTGTTTTTT.

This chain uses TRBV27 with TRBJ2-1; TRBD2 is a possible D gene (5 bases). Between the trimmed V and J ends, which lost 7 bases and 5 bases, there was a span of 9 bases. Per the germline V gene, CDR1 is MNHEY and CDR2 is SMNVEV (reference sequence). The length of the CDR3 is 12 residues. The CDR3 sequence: CASIGLNNEQFF. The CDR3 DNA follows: TGTGCCAGCATCGGACTCAACAATGAGCAGTTCTTC.

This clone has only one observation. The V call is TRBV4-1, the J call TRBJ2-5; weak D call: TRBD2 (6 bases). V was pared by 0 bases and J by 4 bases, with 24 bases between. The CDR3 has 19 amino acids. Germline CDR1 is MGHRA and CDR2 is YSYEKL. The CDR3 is CASSQEGRASTSYSETQYF. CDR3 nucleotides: TGCGCCAGCAGCCAAGAAGGTAGGGCGTCGACTAGTTACTCAGAGACCCAGTACTTC.

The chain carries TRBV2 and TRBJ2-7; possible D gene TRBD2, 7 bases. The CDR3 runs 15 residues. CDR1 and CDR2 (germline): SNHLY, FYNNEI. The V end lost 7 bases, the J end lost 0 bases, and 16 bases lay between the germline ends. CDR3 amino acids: CASKKEGGNSYEQYF. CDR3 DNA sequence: TGTGCCAGCAAGAAAGAGGGGGGGAACTCCTACGAGCAGTACTTC. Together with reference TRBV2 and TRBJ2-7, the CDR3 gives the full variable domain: EPEVTQTPSHQVTQMGQEVILRCVPISNHLYFYWYRQILGQKVEFLVSFYNNEISEKSEIFDDQFSVERPDGSNFTLKIRSTKLEDSAMYFCASKKEGGNSYEQYFGPGTRLTVT.

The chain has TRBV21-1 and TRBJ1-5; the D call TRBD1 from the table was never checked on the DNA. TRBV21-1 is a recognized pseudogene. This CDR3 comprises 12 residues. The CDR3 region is CASDRGWQPQHF. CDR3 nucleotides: TGTGCCAGCGACAGGGGGTGGCAGCCCCAGCATTTT.

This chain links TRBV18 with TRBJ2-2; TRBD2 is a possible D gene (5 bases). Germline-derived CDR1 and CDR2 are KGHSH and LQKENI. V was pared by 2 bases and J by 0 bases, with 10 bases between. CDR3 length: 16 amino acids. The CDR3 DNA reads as TGTGCCAGCTCACCATTACCAGCGGCGAACACCGGGGAGCTGTTTTTT. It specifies CASSPLPAANTGELFF.

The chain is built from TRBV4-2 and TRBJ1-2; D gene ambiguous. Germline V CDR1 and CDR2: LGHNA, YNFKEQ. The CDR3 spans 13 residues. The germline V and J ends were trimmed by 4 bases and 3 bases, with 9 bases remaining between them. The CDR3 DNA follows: TGTGCCAGCAGCCCTCGGAGGGACTATGGCTACACCTTC. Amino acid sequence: CASSPRRDYGYTF.

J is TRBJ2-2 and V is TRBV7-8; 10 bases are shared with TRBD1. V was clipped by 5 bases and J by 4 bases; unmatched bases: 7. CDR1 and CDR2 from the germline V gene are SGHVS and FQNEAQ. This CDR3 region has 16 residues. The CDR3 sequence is CASSVRTGGVTGELFF. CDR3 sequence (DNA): TGTGCCAGCAGCGTACGGACAGGGGGGGTCACCGGGGAGCTGTTTTTT. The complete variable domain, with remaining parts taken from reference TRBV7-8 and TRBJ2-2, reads GAGVSQSPRYKVAKRGQDVALRCDPISGHVSLFWYQQALGQGPEFLTYFQNEAQLDKSGLPSDRFFAERPEGSVSTLKIQRTQQEDSAVYLCASSVRTGGVTGELFFGEGSRLTVL.

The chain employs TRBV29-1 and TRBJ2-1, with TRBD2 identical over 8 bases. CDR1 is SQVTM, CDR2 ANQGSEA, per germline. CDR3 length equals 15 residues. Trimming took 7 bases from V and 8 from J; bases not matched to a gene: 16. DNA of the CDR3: TGCAGCGGGTCCTTACGATTGCGGGGGGTGGATGAGCAGTTCTTC. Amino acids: CSGSLRLRGVDEQFF.

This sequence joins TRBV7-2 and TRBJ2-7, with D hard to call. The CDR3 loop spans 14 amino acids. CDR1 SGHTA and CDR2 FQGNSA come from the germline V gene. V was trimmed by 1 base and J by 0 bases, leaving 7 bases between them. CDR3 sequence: CASSLEAGSYEQYF. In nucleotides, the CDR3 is TGTGCCAGCAGCTTAGAGGCAGGCTCCTACGAGCAGTACTTC. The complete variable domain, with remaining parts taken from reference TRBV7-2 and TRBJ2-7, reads GAGVSQSPSNKVTEKGKDVELRCDPISGHTALYWYRQSLGQGLEFLIYFQGNSAPDKSGLPSDRFSAERTGGSVSTLTIQRTQQEDSAVYLCASSLEAGSYEQYFGPGTRLTVT.

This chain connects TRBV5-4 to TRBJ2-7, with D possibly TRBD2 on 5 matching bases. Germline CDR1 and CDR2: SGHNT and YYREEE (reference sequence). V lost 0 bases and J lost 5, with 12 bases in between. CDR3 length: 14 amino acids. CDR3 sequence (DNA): TGTGCCAGCAGCTTGGTAACGGGGAGCAACGAGCAGTACTTC. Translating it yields CASSLVTGSNEQYF.

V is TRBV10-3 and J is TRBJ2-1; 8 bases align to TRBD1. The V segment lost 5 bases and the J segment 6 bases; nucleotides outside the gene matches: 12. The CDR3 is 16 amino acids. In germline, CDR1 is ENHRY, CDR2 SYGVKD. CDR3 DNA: TGTGCCATCAGTCAACACATTCAGGGGGCAACCAATGAGCAGTTCTTC. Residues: CAISQHIQGATNEQFF.

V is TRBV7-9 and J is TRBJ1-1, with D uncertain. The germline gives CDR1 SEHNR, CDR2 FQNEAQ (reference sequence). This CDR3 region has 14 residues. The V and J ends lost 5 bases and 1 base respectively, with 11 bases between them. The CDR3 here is CASSRGRTNTEAFF. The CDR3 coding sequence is TGTGCCAGCAGCCGAGGGAGGACGAACACTGAAGCTTTCTTT.

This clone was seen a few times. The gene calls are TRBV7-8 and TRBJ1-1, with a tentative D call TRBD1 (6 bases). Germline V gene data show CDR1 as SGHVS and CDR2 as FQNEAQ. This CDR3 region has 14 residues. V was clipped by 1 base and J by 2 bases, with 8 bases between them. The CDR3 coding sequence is TGTGCCAGCAGCTTAGAACAGGGTAACACTGAAGCTTTCTTT. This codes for CASSLEQGNTEAFF.

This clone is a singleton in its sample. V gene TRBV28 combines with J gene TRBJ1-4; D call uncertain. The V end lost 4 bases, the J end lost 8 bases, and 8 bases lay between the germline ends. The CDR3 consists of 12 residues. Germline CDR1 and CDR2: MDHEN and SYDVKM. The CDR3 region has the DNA TGTGCCAGCAGTTCCCTTCGGGAAAAACTGTTTTTT. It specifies CASSSLREKLFF.

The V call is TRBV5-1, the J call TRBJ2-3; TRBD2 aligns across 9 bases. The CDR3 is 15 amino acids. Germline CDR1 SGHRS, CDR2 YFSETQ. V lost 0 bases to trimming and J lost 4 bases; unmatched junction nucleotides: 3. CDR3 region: CASSLGGGASDTQYF. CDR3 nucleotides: TGCGCCAGCAGCTTGGGCGGGGGGGCCTCAGATACGCAGTATTTT. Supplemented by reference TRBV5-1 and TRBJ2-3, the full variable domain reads KAGVTQTPRYLIKTRGQQVTLSCSPISGHRSVSWYQQTPGQGLQFLFEYFSETQRNKGNFPGRFSGRQFSNSRSEMNVSTLELGDSALYLCASSLGGGASDTQYFGPGTRLTVL.

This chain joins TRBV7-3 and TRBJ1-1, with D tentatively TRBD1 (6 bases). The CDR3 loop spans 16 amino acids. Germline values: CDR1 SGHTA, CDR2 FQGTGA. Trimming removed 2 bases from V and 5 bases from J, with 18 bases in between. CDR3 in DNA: TGTGCCAGCAGCTTATGGGGGGGCGCCCCGAGGACTGAAGCTTTCTTT. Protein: CASSLWGGAPRTEAFF.

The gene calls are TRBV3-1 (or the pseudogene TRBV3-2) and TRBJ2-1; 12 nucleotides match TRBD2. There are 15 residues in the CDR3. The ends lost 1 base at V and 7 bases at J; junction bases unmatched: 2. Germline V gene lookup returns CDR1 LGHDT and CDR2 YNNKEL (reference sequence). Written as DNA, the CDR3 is TGTGCCAGCAGCCAAGGGACTAGCGGGGTAAATGAGCAGTTCTTC. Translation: CASSQGTSGVNEQFF.

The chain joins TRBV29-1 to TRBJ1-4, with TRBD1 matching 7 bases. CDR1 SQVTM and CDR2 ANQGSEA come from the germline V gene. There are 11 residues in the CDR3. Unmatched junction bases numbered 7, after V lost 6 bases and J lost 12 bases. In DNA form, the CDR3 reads TGCAGCGTGGCGGACAGGAAAGAACTGTTTTTT. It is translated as CSVADRKELFF.

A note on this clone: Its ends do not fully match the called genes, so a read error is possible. The CDR3, as DNA: TGTGCCAGCAGCTCTGACAGATTCAATCAGGCCCAGCATTTT. Amino acids: CASSSDRFNQAQHF. The chain carries TRBV7-2 and TRBJ1-5, with a weak D call TRBD1 (5 bases). The CDR3 totals 14 residues. Germline V gene data show CDR1 as SGHTA and CDR2 as FQGNSA.

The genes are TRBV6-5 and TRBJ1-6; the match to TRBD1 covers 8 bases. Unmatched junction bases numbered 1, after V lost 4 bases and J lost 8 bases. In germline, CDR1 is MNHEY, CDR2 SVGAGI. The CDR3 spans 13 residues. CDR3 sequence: CASSSGGYSPLHF. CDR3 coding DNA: TGTGCCAGCAGTTCAGGGGGCTATTCACCCCTCCACTTT.

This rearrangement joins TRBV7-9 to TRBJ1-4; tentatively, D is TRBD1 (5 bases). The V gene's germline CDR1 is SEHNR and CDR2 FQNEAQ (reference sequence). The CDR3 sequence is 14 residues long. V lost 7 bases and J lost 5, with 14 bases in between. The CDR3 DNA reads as TGTGCCAGCATCCTCGACAGCACGAATGAAAAACTGTTTTTT. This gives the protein CASILDSTNEKLFF.

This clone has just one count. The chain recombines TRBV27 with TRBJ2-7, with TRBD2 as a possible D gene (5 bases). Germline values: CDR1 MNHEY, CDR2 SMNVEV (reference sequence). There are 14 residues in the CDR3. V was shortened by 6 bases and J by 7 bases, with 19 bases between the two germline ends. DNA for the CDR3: TGTGCCAGCAGCCCCAGAGGGTCGGGTAGGGAGCAGTACTTC. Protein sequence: CASSPRGSGREQYF.

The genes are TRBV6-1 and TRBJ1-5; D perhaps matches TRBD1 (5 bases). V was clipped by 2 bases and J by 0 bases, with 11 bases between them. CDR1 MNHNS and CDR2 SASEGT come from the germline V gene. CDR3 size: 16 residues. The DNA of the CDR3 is TGTGCCAGCAGTGAACGTTGGGGGGATAGCAATCAGCCCCAGCATTTT. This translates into CASSERWGDSNQPQHF.

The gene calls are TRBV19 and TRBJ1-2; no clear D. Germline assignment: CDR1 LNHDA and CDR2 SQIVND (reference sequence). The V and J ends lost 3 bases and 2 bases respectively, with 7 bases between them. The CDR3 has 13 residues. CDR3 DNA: TGTGCCAGTAGTATTCTCGGGAACTATGGCTACACCTTC. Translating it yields CASSILGNYGYTF.